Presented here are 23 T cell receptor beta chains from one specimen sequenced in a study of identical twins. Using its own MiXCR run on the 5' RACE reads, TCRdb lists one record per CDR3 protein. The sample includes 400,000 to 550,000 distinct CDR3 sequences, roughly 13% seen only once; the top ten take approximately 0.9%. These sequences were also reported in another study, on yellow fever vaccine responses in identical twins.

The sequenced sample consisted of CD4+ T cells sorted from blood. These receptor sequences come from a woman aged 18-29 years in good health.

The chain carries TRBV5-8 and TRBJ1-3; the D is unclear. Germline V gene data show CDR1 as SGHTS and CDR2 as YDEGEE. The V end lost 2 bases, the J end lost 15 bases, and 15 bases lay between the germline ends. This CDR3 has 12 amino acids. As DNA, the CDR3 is TGTGCCAGCAGCTTTGTGCAGCGGATAGGATATTTT. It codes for CASSFVQRIGYF.

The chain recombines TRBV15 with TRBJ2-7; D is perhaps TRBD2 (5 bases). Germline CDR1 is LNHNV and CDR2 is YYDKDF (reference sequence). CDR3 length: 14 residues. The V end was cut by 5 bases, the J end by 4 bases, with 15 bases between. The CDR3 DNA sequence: TGTGCCACCAGCTCCCCGGGGAGAGATTACGAGCAGTACTTC. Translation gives CATSSPGRDYEQYF.

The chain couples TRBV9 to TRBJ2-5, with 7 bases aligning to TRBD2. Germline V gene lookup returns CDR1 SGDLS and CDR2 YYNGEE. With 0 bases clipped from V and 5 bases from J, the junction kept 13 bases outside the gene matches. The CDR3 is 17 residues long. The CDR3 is CASSVGRVAGGSETQYF. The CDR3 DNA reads TGTGCCAGCAGCGTAGGGAGAGTAGCGGGTGGCTCGGAGACCCAGTACTTC.

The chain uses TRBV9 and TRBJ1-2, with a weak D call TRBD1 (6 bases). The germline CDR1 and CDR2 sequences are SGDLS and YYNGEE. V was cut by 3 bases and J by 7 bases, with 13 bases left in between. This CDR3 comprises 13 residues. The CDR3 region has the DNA TGTGCCAGCAGCGCCGAGGGGGTTCGTGGCTACACCTTC. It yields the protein CASSAEGVRGYTF. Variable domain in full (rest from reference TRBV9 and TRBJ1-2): DSGVTQTPKHLITATGQRVTLRCSPRSGDLSVYWYQQSLDQGLQFLIQYYNGEERAKGNILERFSAQQFPDLHSELNLSSLELGDSALYFCASSAEGVRGYTFGSGTRLTVV.

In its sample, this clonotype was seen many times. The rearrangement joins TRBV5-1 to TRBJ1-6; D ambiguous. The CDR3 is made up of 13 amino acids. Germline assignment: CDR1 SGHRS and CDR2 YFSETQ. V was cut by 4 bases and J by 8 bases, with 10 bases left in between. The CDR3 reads CASSLEQDSPLHF. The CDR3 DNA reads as TGCGCCAGCAGCCTGGAGCAGGATTCACCCCTCCACTTT.

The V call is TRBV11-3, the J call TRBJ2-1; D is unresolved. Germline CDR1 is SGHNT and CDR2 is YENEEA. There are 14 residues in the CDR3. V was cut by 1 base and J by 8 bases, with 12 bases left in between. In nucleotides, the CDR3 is TGTGCCAGCAGCTTAGGTACGGGTCGATATGAGCAGTTCTTC. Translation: CASSLGTGRYEQFF. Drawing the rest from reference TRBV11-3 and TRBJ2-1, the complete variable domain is EAGVVQSPRYKIIEKKQPVAFWCNPISGHNTLYWYLQNLGQGPELLIRYENEEAVDDSQLPKDRFSAERLKGVDSTLKIQPAELGDSAVYLCASSLGTGRYEQFFGPGTRLTVL.

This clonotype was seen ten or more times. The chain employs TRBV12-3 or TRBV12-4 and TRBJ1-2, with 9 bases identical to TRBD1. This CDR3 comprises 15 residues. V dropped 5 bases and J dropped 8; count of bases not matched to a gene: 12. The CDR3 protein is CASSGQGSDYGGYTF. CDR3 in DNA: TGTGCCAGCAGTGGACAGGGGTCGGACTATGGCGGCTACACCTTC.

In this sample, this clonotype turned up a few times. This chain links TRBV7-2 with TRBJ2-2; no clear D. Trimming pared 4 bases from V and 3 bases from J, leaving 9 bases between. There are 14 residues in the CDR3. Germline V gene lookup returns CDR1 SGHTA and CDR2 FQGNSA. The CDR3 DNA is TGTGCCAGCAGCTCTAGGAAAGACACCGGGGAGCTGTTTTTT. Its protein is CASSSRKDTGELFF.

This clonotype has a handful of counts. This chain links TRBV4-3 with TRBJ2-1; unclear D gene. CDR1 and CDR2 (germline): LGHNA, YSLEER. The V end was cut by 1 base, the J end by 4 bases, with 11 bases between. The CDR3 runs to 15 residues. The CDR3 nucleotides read TGCGCCAGCAGCCAAGTGGCCTTGCAGTACAATGAGCAGTTCTTC. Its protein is CASSQVALQYNEQFF.

The CDR3 nucleotides are TGCAGCGCTGGGGACGATGGGGCGTTGAACTATGGCTACACCTTC. It encodes CSAGDDGALNYGYTF. The V call is TRBV29-1, the J call TRBJ1-2, with D possibly being TRBD1 (5 bases). The V and J ends lost 7 bases and 2 bases respectively, with 20 bases between them. CDR1 and CDR2 from the germline V gene are SQVTM and ANQGSEA. This CDR3 has 15 amino acids.

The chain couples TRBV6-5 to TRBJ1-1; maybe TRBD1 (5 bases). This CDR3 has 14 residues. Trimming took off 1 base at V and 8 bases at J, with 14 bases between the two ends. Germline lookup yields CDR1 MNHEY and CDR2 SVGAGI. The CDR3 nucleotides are TGTGCCAGCAGTTACTTGGGGACCCCCACCGAAGCTTTCTTT. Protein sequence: CASSYLGTPTEAFF.

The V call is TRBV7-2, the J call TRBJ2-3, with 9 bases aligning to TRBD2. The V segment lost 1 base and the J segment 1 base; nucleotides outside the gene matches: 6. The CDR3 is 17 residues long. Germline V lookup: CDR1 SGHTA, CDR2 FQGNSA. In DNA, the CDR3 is TGTGCCAGCAGCTTAGTGACTAGCGGAATTCGCACAGATACGCAGTATTTT. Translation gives CASSLVTSGIRTDTQYF.

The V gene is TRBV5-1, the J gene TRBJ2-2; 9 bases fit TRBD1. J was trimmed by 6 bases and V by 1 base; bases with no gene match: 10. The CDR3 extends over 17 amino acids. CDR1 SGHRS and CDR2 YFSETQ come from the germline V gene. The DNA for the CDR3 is TGCGCCAGCAGCTTGCTCCCGGGACAGGGCAGGGCCGGGGAGCTGTTTTTT. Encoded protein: CASSLLPGQGRAGELFF. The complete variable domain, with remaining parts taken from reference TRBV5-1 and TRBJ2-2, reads KAGVTQTPRYLIKTRGQQVTLSCSPISGHRSVSWYQQTPGQGLQFLFEYFSETQRNKGNFPGRFSGRQFSNSRSEMNVSTLELGDSALYLCASSLLPGQGRAGELFFGEGSRLTVL.

In DNA form, the CDR3 reads TGTGCCAGCAGCCGAGGGAGCACAGATACGCAGTATTTT. Amino acid sequence: CASSRGSTDTQYF. The chain carries TRBV7-9 and TRBJ2-3, with D perhaps TRBD2 (5 bases). Trimming removed 5 bases at V and 0 bases at J, with 6 bases between. This CDR3 has 13 residues. Germline values: CDR1 SEHNR, CDR2 FQNEAQ (reference sequence). Full variable domain (remainder filled in from reference TRBV7-9 and TRBJ2-3): DTGVSQNPRHKITKRGQNVTFRCDPISEHNRLYWYRQTLGQGPEFLTYFQNEAQLEKSRLLSDRFSAERPKGSFSTLEIQRTEQGDSAMYLCASSRGSTDTQYFGPGTRLTVL.

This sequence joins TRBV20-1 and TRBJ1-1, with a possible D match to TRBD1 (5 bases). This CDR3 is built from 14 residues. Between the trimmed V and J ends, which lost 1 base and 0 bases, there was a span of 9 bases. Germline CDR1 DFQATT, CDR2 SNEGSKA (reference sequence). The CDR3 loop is CSARVRQLNTEAFF. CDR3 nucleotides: TGCAGTGCTAGAGTTCGACAGCTGAACACTGAAGCTTTCTTT.

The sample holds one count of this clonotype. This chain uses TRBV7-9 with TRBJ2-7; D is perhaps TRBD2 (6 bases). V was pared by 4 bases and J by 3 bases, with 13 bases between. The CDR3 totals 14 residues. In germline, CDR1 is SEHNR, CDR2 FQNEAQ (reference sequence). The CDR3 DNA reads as TGTGCCAGCAGCTCAGGTCGGGAGCACTACGAGCAGTACTTC. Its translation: CASSSGREHYEQYF.

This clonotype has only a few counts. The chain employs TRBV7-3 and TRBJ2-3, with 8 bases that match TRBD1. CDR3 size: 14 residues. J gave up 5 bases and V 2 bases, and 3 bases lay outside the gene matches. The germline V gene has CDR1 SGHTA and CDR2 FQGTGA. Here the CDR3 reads CASSLQGAGDTQYF. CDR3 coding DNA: TGTGCCAGCAGCTTACAGGGGGCCGGAGATACGCAGTATTTT. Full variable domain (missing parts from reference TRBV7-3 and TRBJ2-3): GAGVSQTPSNKVTEKGKYVELRCDPISGHTALYWYRQSLGQGPEFLIYFQGTGAADDSGLPNDRFFAVRPEGSVSTLKIQRTERGDSAVYLCASSLQGAGDTQYFGPGTRLTVL.

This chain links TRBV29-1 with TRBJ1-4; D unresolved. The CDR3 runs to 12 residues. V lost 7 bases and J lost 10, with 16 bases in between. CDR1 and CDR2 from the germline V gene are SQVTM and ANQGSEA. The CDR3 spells CSAERPGGKLFF. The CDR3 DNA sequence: TGCAGCGCCGAGAGACCCGGAGGAAAACTGTTTTTT.

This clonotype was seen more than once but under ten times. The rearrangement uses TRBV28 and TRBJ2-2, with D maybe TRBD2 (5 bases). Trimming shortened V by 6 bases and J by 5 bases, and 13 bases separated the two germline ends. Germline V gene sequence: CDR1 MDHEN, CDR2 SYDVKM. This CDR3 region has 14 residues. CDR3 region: CASSTMTGTGELFF. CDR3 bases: TGTGCCAGCAGCACAATGACGGGAACCGGGGAGCTGTTTTTT.

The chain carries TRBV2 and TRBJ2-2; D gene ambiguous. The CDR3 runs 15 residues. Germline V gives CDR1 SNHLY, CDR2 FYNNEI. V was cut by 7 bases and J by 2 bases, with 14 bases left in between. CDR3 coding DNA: TGTGCCAGCACTAGAGCGTCGCTCAACACCGGGGAGCTGTTTTTT. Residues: CASTRASLNTGELFF.

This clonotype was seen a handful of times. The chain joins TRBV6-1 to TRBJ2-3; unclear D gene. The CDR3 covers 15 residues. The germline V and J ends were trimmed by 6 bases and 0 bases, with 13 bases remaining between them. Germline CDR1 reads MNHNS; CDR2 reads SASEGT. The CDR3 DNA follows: TGTGCCAGCAGGCCCACGACTGGGAGCACAGATACGCAGTATTTT. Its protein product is CASRPTTGSTDTQYF.

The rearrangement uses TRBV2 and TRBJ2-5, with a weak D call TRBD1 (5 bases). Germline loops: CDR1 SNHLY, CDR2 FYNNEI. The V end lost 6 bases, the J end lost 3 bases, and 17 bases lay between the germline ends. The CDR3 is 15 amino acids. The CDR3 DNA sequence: TGTGCCAGCAGCCTAGAAATAGGACACAAAGAGACCCAGTACTTC. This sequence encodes CASSLEIGHKETQYF.

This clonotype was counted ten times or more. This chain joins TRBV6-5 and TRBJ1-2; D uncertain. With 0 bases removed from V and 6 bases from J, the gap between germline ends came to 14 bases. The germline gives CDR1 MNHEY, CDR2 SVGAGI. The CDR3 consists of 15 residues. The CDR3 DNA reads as TGTGCCAGCAGTTACTCGTTTAACAGCCCGAATGGCTACACCTTC. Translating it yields CASSYSFNSPNGYTF.